The 11 T cell receptor beta chains below all came from one sample that was sequenced in a study of HIV-infected patients and healthy controls. Antiretroviral therapy had run roughly three months, about 14 weeks, before follow-up blood collection. Whole blood was used without fractionation, so all unsorted peripheral T cells were included. Reverse transcription used about 500 ng RNA and constant-region primers for alpha and beta. Each of the alpha and beta chains got its own library through chain-specific third strand synthesis with indices. MiXCR was run by TCRdb on the 5' RACE reads, yielding one entry per CDR3 protein. The profile covers some 20,000 distinct CDR3 sequences, with 8.5% to 9% appearing a single time and around 20% taken by the ten largest. Sequencing was performed on blood, taken during antiretroviral therapy. These receptors all come from an adult with HIV infection.

At least ten counts were recorded for this clonotype. The V and J genes are TRBV7-8 and TRBJ1-1; D not certain. The CDR3 totals 14 residues. V was trimmed by 3 bases and J by 1 base, leaving 9 bases between them. Germline CDR1 SGHVS, CDR2 FQNEAQ. CDR3 nucleotide sequence: TGTGCCAGCAGCTTGTTTGCGGGGAACACTGAAGCTTTCTTT. Translated: CASSLFAGNTEAFF.

Sample share makes this clonotype medium-sized. The chain carries TRBV3-1 and TRBJ2-5; D is undetermined. This CDR3 is 12 amino acids long. Germline V gives CDR1 LGHDT, CDR2 YNNKEL (reference sequence). Trimming removed 4 bases at V and 1 base at J, with 4 bases between. The CDR3 DNA reads TGTGCCAGCAGCCGACCCCAAGAGACCCAGTACTTC. Protein: CASSRPQETQYF.

The genes are TRBV4-2 and TRBJ2-1, with TRBD2 matching over 11 bases. The junction had 10 bases not matched to a gene; V was cut back by 1 base and J by 5 bases. CDR3 length: 18 residues. The germline CDR1 and CDR2 sequences are LGHNA and YNFKEQ. CDR3 region: CASSQVWHEGLADNEQFF. The CDR3 coding sequence is TGTGCCAGCAGCCAAGTATGGCACGAGGGACTAGCGGACAATGAGCAGTTCTTC.

This clonotype was counted ten times or more. The chain combines TRBV11-1 with TRBJ2-2; 10 bases map to TRBD2. The V segment lost 5 bases and the J segment 2 bases; nucleotides outside the gene matches: 8. Germline V CDR1 and CDR2: SGHAT, FQDESV (reference sequence). The CDR3 sequence is 17 residues long. This chain's CDR3 is CASSPRSGRENTGELFF. The CDR3 DNA is TGTGCCAGCAGCCCCCGGAGCGGGAGGGAAAACACCGGGGAGCTGTTTTTT.

In this sample, this clonotype turned up many times. The V call is TRBV4-1, the J call TRBJ2-1; TRBD2 might be the D (6 bases). The CDR3 spans 15 residues. V gave up 5 bases and J gave up 7 bases, with 18 bases separating them. Germline V lookup: CDR1 MGHRA, CDR2 YSYEKL. The CDR3 DNA sequence: TGCGCCAGCAGCTACTTCCAGACTAGTTTGAATGAGCAGTTCTTC. It yields the protein CASSYFQTSLNEQFF.

This clonotype was picked up many times. This chain connects TRBV7-9 to TRBJ1-2; D not certain. V was trimmed by 6 bases and J by 6 bases, leaving 8 bases between them. This CDR3 spans 11 amino acids. Germline values: CDR1 SEHNR, CDR2 FQNEAQ (reference sequence). The CDR3 sequence is CASRAEDGYTF. The CDR3 bases are TGTGCCAGCAGGGCAGAAGATGGCTACACCTTC.

This clonotype was counted at least ten times. This rearrangement joins TRBV20-1 to TRBJ2-1, with a possible D match to TRBD2 (5 bases). The CDR3 spans 14 residues. Germline V lookup: CDR1 DFQATT, CDR2 SNEGSKA (reference sequence). Deletions cut 3 bases from V and 4 bases from J, with 13 bases between. The CDR3 DNA is TGCAGTGCTAGGTTACTAGGCCTATACAATGAGCAGTTCTTC. Residues: CSARLLGLYNEQFF.

This clonotype was recorded many times. The rearrangement uses TRBV6-4 and TRBJ2-2; 11 positions match TRBD2. The CDR3 is 14 amino acids. Trimming at V came to 7 bases and at J to 7 bases, leaving 5 bases not matched to a gene. CDR1 is MRHNA, CDR2 SNTAGT, per germline. The chain's CDR3 is CASTRLAGYGELFF. In DNA, the CDR3 is TGTGCCAGCACAAGACTAGCGGGATACGGGGAGCTGTTTTTT.

The rearrangement links TRBV20-1 to TRBJ1-5; D not certain. V dropped 5 bases and J dropped 0 bases, with 17 bases sitting between them. The CDR3 runs 16 residues. The V gene's germline CDR1 is DFQATT and CDR2 SNEGSKA (reference sequence). This CDR3 reads CSARGRISSSNQPQHF. The CDR3 bases are TGCAGTGCTCGTGGACGGATATCAAGTAGCAATCAGCCCCAGCATTTT.

The sample holds many counts of this clonotype. The V gene is TRBV2, the J gene TRBJ2-5; TRBD1 agrees at 9 bases. The CDR3 runs to 13 residues. Per germline, CDR1 SNHLY and CDR2 FYNNEI. The V segment lost 10 bases and the J segment 5 bases; nucleotides outside the gene matches: 8. Here the CDR3 reads CATLQGAGETQYF. The CDR3 DNA reads as TGTGCCACCCTACAGGGGGCGGGGGAGACCCAGTACTTC.

This clonotype was seen at least ten times. The gene calls are TRBV27 and TRBJ2-6, with 8 positions matching TRBD1. This CDR3 has 16 residues. The V segment lost 5 bases and the J segment 4 bases; nucleotides outside the gene matches: 7. Germline lookup yields CDR1 MNHEY and CDR2 SMNVEV (reference sequence). CDR3 in amino acids: CASSPTGGGGANVLTF. The CDR3 DNA is TGTGCCAGCAGTCCAACAGGGGGTGGAGGGGCCAACGTCCTGACTTTC.